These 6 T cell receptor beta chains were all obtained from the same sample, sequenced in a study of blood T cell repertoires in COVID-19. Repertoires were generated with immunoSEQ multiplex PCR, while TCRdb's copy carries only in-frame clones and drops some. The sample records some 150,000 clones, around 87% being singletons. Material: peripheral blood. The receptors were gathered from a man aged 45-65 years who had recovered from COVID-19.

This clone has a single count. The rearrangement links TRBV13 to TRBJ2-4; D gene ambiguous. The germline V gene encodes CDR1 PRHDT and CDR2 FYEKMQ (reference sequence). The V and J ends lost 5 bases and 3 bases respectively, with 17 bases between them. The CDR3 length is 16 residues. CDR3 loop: CASSPWLGEVKNIQYF. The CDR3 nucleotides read TGTGCCAGCAGCCCCTGGCTAGGAGAGGTCAAAAACATTCAGTACTTC.

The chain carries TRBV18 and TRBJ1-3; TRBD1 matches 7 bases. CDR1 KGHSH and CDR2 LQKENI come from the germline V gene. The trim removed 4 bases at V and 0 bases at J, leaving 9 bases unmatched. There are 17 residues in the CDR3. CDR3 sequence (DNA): TGTGCCAGCTCACGCGAGGAAACAGGGGCCTCTGGAAACACCATATATTTT. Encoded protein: CASSREETGASGNTIYF.

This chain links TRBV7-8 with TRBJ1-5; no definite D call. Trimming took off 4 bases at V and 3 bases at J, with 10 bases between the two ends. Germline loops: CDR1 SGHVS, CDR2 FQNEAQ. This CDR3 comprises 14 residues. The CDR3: CASSSPDDNQPQHF. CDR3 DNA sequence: TGTGCCAGCAGCTCCCCAGATGACAATCAGCCCCAGCATTTT.

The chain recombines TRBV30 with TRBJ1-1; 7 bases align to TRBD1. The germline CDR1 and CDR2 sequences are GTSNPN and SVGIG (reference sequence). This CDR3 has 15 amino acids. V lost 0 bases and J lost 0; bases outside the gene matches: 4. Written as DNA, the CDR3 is TGTGCCTGGAGTGTTGAGGGGACAGTGAACACTGAAGCTTTCTTT. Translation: CAWSVEGTVNTEAFF.

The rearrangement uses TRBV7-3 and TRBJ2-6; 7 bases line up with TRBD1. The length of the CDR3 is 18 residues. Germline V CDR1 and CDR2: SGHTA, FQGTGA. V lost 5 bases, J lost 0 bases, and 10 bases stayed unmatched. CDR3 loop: CASSPRGQTNSGANVLTF. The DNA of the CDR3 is TGTGCCAGCAGCCCAAGGGGACAGACTAACTCTGGGGCCAACGTCCTGACTTTC.

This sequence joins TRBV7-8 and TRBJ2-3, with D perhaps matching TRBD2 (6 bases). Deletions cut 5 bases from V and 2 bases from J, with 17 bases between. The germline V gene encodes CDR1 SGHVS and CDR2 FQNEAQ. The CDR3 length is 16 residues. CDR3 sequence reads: CASSRSGLELTDTQYF. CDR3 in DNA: TGTGCCAGCAGCCGGAGCGGGTTAGAACTCACAGATACGCAGTATTTT. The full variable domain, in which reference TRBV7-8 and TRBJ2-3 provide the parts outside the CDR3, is GAGVSQSPRYKVAKRGQDVALRCDPISGHVSLFWYQQALGQGPEFLTYFQNEAQLDKSGLPSDRFFAERPEGSVSTLKIQRTQQEDSAVYLCASSRSGLELTDTQYFGPGTRLTVL.